Reported below is one T cell receptor (beta chain). The antigen remains unidentified. Germline V CDR1 and CDR2: MNHEY, SMNVEV (reference sequence). The CDR3 loop spans 13 amino acids. The junction had 5 bases not matched to a gene; V was cut back by 5 bases and J by 8 bases. The data derive from a study of T cell repertoires in cytomegalovirus infection. About the study: From public TCR beta signatures came an indication of both CMV infection and matching HLA type.

Study-wide results and limits: Cumulative frequency of public TCR beta families picked out carriers of CMV plus the relevant HLA. HLA-C-restricted CMV-specific TCR beta clonotypes prevailed in the ex vivo response.

In TCRdb, the reads were re-called with MiXCR into one record per CDR3 protein. In the table there are about 830,000 distinct CDR3 sequences, 32% of which are singletons. The material was cultured CD8+ T cells from PBMCs, obtained from culture after CMV antigen stimulation. The TCR comes from a human donor in good health (CMV status not recorded). Some clones in this sample may be carry-over from other donors' samples. This chain joins TRBV27 and TRBJ2-1; TRBD1 agrees at 8 bases. The CDR3 spells CASSPTGADEQFF. CDR3 nucleotide sequence: TGTGCCAGCAGTCCGACAGGGGCCGATGAGCAGTTCTTC.